The rows below give T cell receptor beta chains drawn from one sample of a study of CD8 T cells in ankylosing spondylitis. A single record per CDR3 protein comes from TCRdb applying MiXCR to the 5' RACE reads. The table has about 250,000 distinct CDR3 sequences, roughly 32% seen once. Sequences were obtained from blood, either unsorted or a sorted T cell fraction (not recorded which). The receptors derive from a male donor with ankylosing spondylitis or in good health (not recorded which). Each CDR3 is given with its conserved first and last residue. The order of the fields is V gene, clone size, D gene, J gene, CDR3 DNA, CDR3 protein. D genes are given only for firm matches. Clone size is shown for a subset of rows, as once, few, many or a class of expanded clone.

v_gene: TRBV20-1
abundance: many
d_gene: .
j_gene: TRBJ1-4
CDR3nt: TGCAGTAGCAGAGGTGGCAGGGTTGATGAAAAACTGTTTTTT
CDR3aa: CSSRGGRVDEKLFF

v_gene: TRBV20-1
abundance: few
d_gene: .
j_gene: TRBJ2-4
CDR3nt: TGCAGTGCTAGCCCGGATCGGGGTCAGTACTTC
CDR3aa: CSASPDRGQYF

v_gene: TRBV21-1
abundance: .
d_gene: .
j_gene: TRBJ1-1
CDR3nt: TGTGCCAGCAGCAAAGCCCCTCCGTCACACCCCTGCTCGGCTTTCTTT
CDR3aa: CASSKAPPSHPCSAFF

v_gene: TRBV5-5
abundance: few
d_gene: TRBD2
j_gene: TRBJ2-4
CDR3nt: TGTGCCAGCAGCCATATGGGTGCGGGGGGGAACATTCAGTACTTC
CDR3aa: CASSHMGAGGNIQYF

v_gene: TRBV6-5
abundance: .
d_gene: .
j_gene: TRBJ2-5
CDR3nt: TGTGCCAGCAGTTACCTCACAGACCAAGAGACCCAGTACTTC
CDR3aa: CASSYLTDQETQYF

v_gene: TRBV5-1
abundance: few
d_gene: .
j_gene: TRBJ1-5
CDR3nt: TGCGCCAGCAGCTTGGGGGCCACGGGACAGCCCCAGCATTTT
CDR3aa: CASSLGATGQPQHF

v_gene: TRBV29-1
abundance: many
d_gene: .
j_gene: TRBJ2-7
CDR3nt: TGCAGCGTTGACATTGACCCGCACGAGCAGTACTTC
CDR3aa: CSVDIDPHEQYF

v_gene: TRBV15
abundance: .
d_gene: TRBD2
j_gene: TRBJ2-3
CDR3nt: TGTGCCACCAGCATCAGGACTAGCGGGGCCTGGGGCACAGATACGCAGTATTTT
CDR3aa: CATSIRTSGAWGTDTQYF

v_gene: TRBV7-2
abundance: .
d_gene: .
j_gene: TRBJ1-3
CDR3nt: TGTGCCAGCAGCCGGACTAGCTCTGGAAACACCATATATTTT
CDR3aa: CASSRTSSGNTIYF

v_gene: TRBV5-1
abundance: once
d_gene: .
j_gene: TRBJ2-2
CDR3nt: TGCGCCAGCAGCTTGGAATTTACCGGGGAGCTGTTTTTT
CDR3aa: CASSLEFTGELFF

v_gene: TRBV20-1
abundance: few
d_gene: .
j_gene: TRBJ2-5
CDR3nt: TGCAGTGCTAGAGATTATAGCCCGACCCAGTACTTC
CDR3aa: CSARDYSPTQYF

v_gene: TRBV15
abundance: .
d_gene: .
j_gene: TRBJ2-1
CDR3nt: TGTGCCACCAGCAGAGTGGGGACATCCTACAATGAGCAGTTCTTC
CDR3aa: CATSRVGTSYNEQFF

v_gene: TRBV4-1
abundance: few
d_gene: .
j_gene: TRBJ2-5
CDR3nt: TGCGCCAGCAGCCAAGATCGCGGGACACCGGTAACCCAGTACTTC
CDR3aa: CASSQDRGTPVTQYF

v_gene: TRBV20-1
abundance: .
d_gene: .
j_gene: TRBJ1-5
CDR3nt: TGCAGTGCTAGCCCTTTTTCGGAGTGGAGCAATCAGCCCCAGCATTTT
CDR3aa: CSASPFSEWSNQPQHF

v_gene: TRBV27
abundance: .
d_gene: TRBD2
j_gene: TRBJ2-1
CDR3nt: TGTGCCAGCAGATCGCGGTTGGCCCTAGCGGGGGCCCCCTACAATGAGCAGTTCTTC
CDR3aa: CASRSRLALAGAPYNEQFF

v_gene: TRBV20-1
abundance: many
d_gene: .
j_gene: TRBJ1-2
CDR3nt: TGCAGTGCTAGAGATCTGTACAGAAAAGCCGCGGCCTATGGCTACACCTTC
CDR3aa: CSARDLYRKAAAYGYTF

v_gene: TRBV15
abundance: .
d_gene: .
j_gene: TRBJ2-5
CDR3nt: TGTGCCACCAGCAGAATGAGTTTAGGCGACGAACGGGAGACCCAGTACTTC
CDR3aa: CATSRMSLGDERETQYF

v_gene: TRBV12-3/TRBV12-4
abundance: once
d_gene: .
j_gene: TRBJ2-3
CDR3nt: TGTGCCAGCAGTACCCGTGGGGGGATAGGAACAGATACGCAGTATTTT
CDR3aa: CASSTRGGIGTDTQYF

v_gene: TRBV12-3/TRBV12-4
abundance: .
d_gene: .
j_gene: TRBJ2-5
CDR3nt: TGTGCCAGCAGTCCTGCCGGGACGGACCCCTTATCGGAGACCCAGTACTTC
CDR3aa: CASSPAGTDPLSETQYF

v_gene: TRBV18
abundance: many
d_gene: .
j_gene: TRBJ2-7
CDR3nt: TGTGCCAGCTCACCCGACAGCCCCTACGAGCAGTACTTC
CDR3aa: CASSPDSPYEQYF

v_gene: TRBV12-3/TRBV12-4
abundance: .
d_gene: TRBD2
j_gene: TRBJ2-3
CDR3nt: TGTGCCAGCAGCCCAACTCCTAGCGGGGGGGCCGGTTTGCCAGATACGCAGTATTTT
CDR3aa: CASSPTPSGGAGLPDTQYF

v_gene: TRBV6-5
abundance: .
d_gene: TRBD1
j_gene: TRBJ1-1
CDR3nt: TGTGCCAGCAGTTACCACGACAGGGGCTTTACTGAAGCTTTCTTT
CDR3aa: CASSYHDRGFTEAFF

v_gene: TRBV7-2
abundance: .
d_gene: .
j_gene: TRBJ2-1
CDR3nt: TGTGCCAGCAGCTTAGTCCAGGGCGATGAGCAGTTCTTC
CDR3aa: CASSLVQGDEQFF

v_gene: TRBV12-3/TRBV12-4
abundance: .
d_gene: .
j_gene: TRBJ2-1
CDR3nt: TGTGCCAGCAGTCCCCGGACTGGCCTCGCTGAGCAGTTCTTC
CDR3aa: CASSPRTGLAEQFF

v_gene: TRBV5-1
abundance: few
d_gene: TRBD1
j_gene: TRBJ1-2
CDR3nt: TGCGCCAGCAGCTCGTCGGGGGACAGCGATGGCTACACCTTC
CDR3aa: CASSSSGDSDGYTF

v_gene: TRBV5-1
abundance: few
d_gene: .
j_gene: TRBJ2-7
CDR3nt: TGCGCCAGCAGCGATACAGGGATTGAGCAGTACTTC
CDR3aa: CASSDTGIEQYF

v_gene: TRBV2
abundance: .
d_gene: TRBD1
j_gene: TRBJ2-7
CDR3nt: TGTGCCAGCAGTGGGGACAGAGCCTACGAGCAGTACTTC
CDR3aa: CASSGDRAYEQYF

v_gene: TRBV15
abundance: .
d_gene: TRBD2
j_gene: TRBJ2-3
CDR3nt: TGTGCCACCAGCGCCCGCGGGCGGGGGGCGAATAATAGCACAGATACGCAGTATTTT
CDR3aa: CATSARGRGANNSTDTQYF